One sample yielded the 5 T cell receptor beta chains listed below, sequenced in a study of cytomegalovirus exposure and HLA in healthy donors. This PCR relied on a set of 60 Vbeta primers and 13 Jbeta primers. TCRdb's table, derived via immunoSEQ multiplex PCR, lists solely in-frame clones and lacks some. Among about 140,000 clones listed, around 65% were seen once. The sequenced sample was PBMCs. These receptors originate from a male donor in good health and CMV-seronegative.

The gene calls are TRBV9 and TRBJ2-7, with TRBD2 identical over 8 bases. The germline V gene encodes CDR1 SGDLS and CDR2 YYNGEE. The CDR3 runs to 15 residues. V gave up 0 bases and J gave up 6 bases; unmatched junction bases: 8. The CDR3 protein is CASSVGYFAGGEQYF. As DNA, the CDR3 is TGTGCCAGCAGCGTAGGATACTTTGCGGGGGGCGAGCAGTACTTC. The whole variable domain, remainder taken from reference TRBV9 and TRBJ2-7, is DSGVTQTPKHLITATGQRVTLRCSPRSGDLSVYWYQQSLDQGLQFLIQYYNGEERAKGNILERFSAQQFPDLHSELNLSSLELGDSALYFCASSVGYFAGGEQYFGPGTRLTVT.

The CDR3 nucleotides are TGTGCCAGCAGTTACTCATCCCCAGGAGGGGAAAAACTGTTTTTT. Translating it yields CASSYSSPGGEKLFF. The genes are TRBV6-5 and TRBJ1-4, with no clear D. Per the germline V gene, CDR1 is MNHEY and CDR2 is SVGAGI. V lost 0 bases and J lost 8, with 13 bases in between. CDR3 length: 15 amino acids.

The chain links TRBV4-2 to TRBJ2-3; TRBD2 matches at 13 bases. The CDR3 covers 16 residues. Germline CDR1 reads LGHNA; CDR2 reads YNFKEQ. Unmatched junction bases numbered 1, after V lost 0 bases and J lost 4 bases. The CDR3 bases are TGTGCCAGCAGCCAAGAACTAGCGGGGGGGGCAGATACGCAGTATTTT. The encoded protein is CASSQELAGGADTQYF.

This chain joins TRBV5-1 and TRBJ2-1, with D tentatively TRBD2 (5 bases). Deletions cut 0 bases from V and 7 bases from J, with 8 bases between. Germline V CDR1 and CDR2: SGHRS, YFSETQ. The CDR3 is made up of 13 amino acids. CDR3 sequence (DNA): TGCGCCAGCAGCTTGGGACTAATAAATGAGCAGTTCTTC. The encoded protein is CASSLGLINEQFF.

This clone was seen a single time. The CDR3 nucleotides read TGTGCCAGCAGCTTGCGGGACAGCGAATTTGGCACTGAAGCTTTCTTT. It encodes CASSLRDSEFGTEAFF. V gene TRBV7-9 combines with J gene TRBJ1-1, with TRBD1 matching 7 bases. The CDR3 totals 16 residues. Germline V gene data show CDR1 as SEHNR and CDR2 as FQNEAQ (reference sequence). V dropped 3 bases and J dropped 4; count of bases not matched to a gene: 11.